This T cell receptor beta chain is drawn from a study of blood T cell repertoires in COVID-19. Libraries were prepared by immunoSEQ multiplex PCR; TCRdb keeps only in-frame clonotypes and omits some of them. Of about 440,000 clones in the sample, roughly 89% were seen once. J lost 6 bases, V lost 6 bases, and 7 bases had no gene match. Germline assignment: CDR1 SGHDN and CDR2 FVKESK. The length of the CDR3 is 13 residues. The sequence derives from a woman aged 25 to 45 with acute or convalescent COVID-19. The material sequenced was peripheral blood. The J gene is TRBJ2-7, the V gene TRBV14; 8 bases are shared with TRBD1. The CDR3 nucleotides are TGTGCCAGCAGGAAGACAGGGGTGGTCGAGCAGTACTTC. Encoded protein: CASRKTGVVEQYF.